The 21 T cell receptor beta chains listed next were all sequenced from one sample in a study of cytomegalovirus exposure and HLA in healthy donors. TCRdb's copy holds only in-frame clones and misses some; the assay was immunoSEQ multiplex PCR. The table includes some 340,000 clones, roughly 87% detected once. What was sequenced was PBMCs. Every receptor here comes from a woman aged 25-40 years in good health and CMV-seropositive.

This clone came up a few times. In DNA, the CDR3 is TGTGCCAGCAGTTTAACGGAGGACTATGGCTACACCTTC. Its translation: CASSLTEDYGYTF. The rearrangement links TRBV27 to TRBJ1-2; D is unresolved. CDR3 size: 13 residues. Trimming pared 2 bases from V and 3 bases from J, leaving 7 bases between. Looked up from germline, CDR1 is MNHEY and CDR2 is SMNVEV (reference sequence).

The J gene is TRBJ1-1, the V gene TRBV6-1; perhaps TRBD1 as D (5 bases). The germline V gene has CDR1 MNHNS and CDR2 SASEGT. V gave up 3 bases and J gave up 0 bases, with 14 bases separating them. The CDR3 totals 16 residues. The CDR3 DNA follows: TGTGCCAGCAGTGAGACGGCAGGGCTAATGAACACTGAAGCTTTCTTT. It translates to CASSETAGLMNTEAFF.

V and J are TRBV6-1 and TRBJ2-7; D ambiguous. CDR1 MNHNS and CDR2 SASEGT come from the germline V gene. The V end was cut by 5 bases, the J end by 7 bases, with 9 bases between. The CDR3 runs to 11 residues. The CDR3 DNA reads TGTGCCAGCAGTCCGGACCAGGAGCAGTACTTC. Its translation: CASSPDQEQYF.

V and J are TRBV19 and TRBJ2-7; D may be TRBD2 (6 bases). Germline loops: CDR1 LNHDA, CDR2 SQIVND (reference sequence). Trimming took 4 bases from V and 5 from J, leaving 21 bases between them. The length of the CDR3 is 16 residues. The CDR3 protein is CASSTKTGTRFHEQYF. The CDR3 coding sequence is TGTGCCAGTAGTACAAAGACCGGGACTCGTTTCCACGAGCAGTACTTC.

V usage is TRBV14 and J usage is TRBJ2-7; TRBD2 aligns across 10 bases. The germline gives CDR1 SGHDN, CDR2 FVKESK. The CDR3 consists of 16 residues. Trimming cost V 1 base and J 4 bases; bases outside gene matches: 7. The CDR3 bases are TGTGCCAGCAGCCAAGGGACTAGCGGAGATCCTTACGAGCAGTACTTC. This codes for CASSQGTSGDPYEQYF.

The gene calls are TRBV7-8 and TRBJ1-5, with a tentative D call TRBD1 (5 bases). The CDR3 is 18 residues long. Germline V lookup: CDR1 SGHVS, CDR2 FQNEAQ. The V end was cut by 6 bases, the J end by 0 bases, with 21 bases between. The CDR3 bases are TGTGCCAGCAGTTCCATCTTTCCTGCAGGGATTAGCAATCAGCCCCAGCATTTT. Translating gives CASSSIFPAGISNQPQHF.

V and J are TRBV29-1 and TRBJ2-1, with 7 bases identical to TRBD1. Germline values: CDR1 SQVTM, CDR2 ANQGSEA. The J segment lost 5 bases and the V segment lost 2 bases, leaving 3 bases of the junction unmatched. CDR3 length: 13 residues. CDR3 in amino acids: CSVENDRDNEQFF. For the CDR3, the DNA is TGCAGCGTTGAAAACGACAGGGACAATGAGCAGTTCTTC.

This clone has just a few counts. V usage is TRBV27 and J usage is TRBJ1-5, with 11 positions matching TRBD1. This CDR3 contains 13 residues. Looked up from germline, CDR1 is MNHEY and CDR2 is SMNVEV (reference sequence). J lost 9 bases, V lost 8 bases, and 6 bases had no gene match. The CDR3 sequence: CASGTGGTWPQHF. The CDR3 DNA reads as TGTGCCAGCGGGACAGGGGGTACGTGGCCCCAGCATTTT.

The chain has TRBV7-9 and TRBJ1-1; 10 positions agree with TRBD1. Trimming took 5 bases from V and 11 from J; bases not matched to a gene: 8. The CDR3 sequence is 13 residues long. Germline V gives CDR1 SEHNR, CDR2 FQNEAQ (reference sequence). CDR3 region: CASSPTGGAGAFF. The DNA of the CDR3 is TGTGCCAGCAGCCCGACAGGGGGCGCGGGGGCTTTCTTT.

This clone was picked up one time. The chain recombines TRBV6-1 with TRBJ1-1; D call uncertain. Trimming stripped 7 bases from V and 0 bases from J, with 9 bases between. The CDR3 contains 13 residues. Germline V gene data show CDR1 as MNHNS and CDR2 as SASEGT. This CDR3 reads CASKKLMNTEAFF. CDR3 sequence (DNA): TGTGCCAGCAAGAAGTTAATGAACACTGAAGCTTTCTTT.

J is TRBJ2-3 and V is TRBV27; 10 nucleotides align to TRBD2. Trimming took 5 bases from V and 4 from J; bases not matched to a gene: 3. The CDR3 extends over 14 amino acids. The germline gives CDR1 MNHEY, CDR2 SMNVEV (reference sequence). The CDR3 reads CASSLAGVADTQYF. CDR3 bases: TGTGCCAGCAGTCTAGCGGGGGTGGCAGATACGCAGTATTTT.

The chain uses TRBV6-5 and TRBJ2-2, with 7 bases lining up with TRBD1. Germline CDR1 and CDR2: MNHEY and SVGAGI. With V trimmed by 6 bases and J by 4 bases, 2 bases remained unmatched. This CDR3 region has 13 residues. The CDR3 nucleotides are TGTGCCAGCAGCCACAGGGGCACCGGGGAGCTGTTTTTT. This gives the protein CASSHRGTGELFF.

The chain links TRBV1 to TRBJ2-7; the table assigns TRBD2, which was not confirmed against the DNA. TRBV1 is a pseudogene locus. This CDR3 comprises 15 residues. The CDR3 spells CTSSQGGGPSYEQYF. The CDR3 DNA is TGCACCAGCAGCCAAGGCGGGGGGCCATCCTACGAGCAGTACTTC.

V and J are TRBV4-3 and TRBJ2-1, with 10 bases aligning to TRBD1. Germline CDR1 reads LGHNA; CDR2 reads YSLEER. The CDR3 has 17 residues. The V and J ends lost 1 base and 5 bases, in that order; junction bases with no gene match: 8. The CDR3 sequence is CASSQVSDRGFHNEQFF. As DNA, the CDR3 is TGCGCCAGCAGCCAAGTCTCGGACAGGGGGTTTCACAATGAGCAGTTCTTC.

The chain employs TRBV5-1 and TRBJ2-1; D may be TRBD1 or TRBD2 (5 bases each). V lost 3 bases, J lost 6 bases, and 16 bases lay in between. Germline V lookup: CDR1 SGHRS, CDR2 YFSETQ. The CDR3 has 15 amino acids. This CDR3 is CASSYGTLTINEQFF. CDR3 sequence (DNA): TGCGCCAGCAGCTACGGGACGCTCACTATCAATGAGCAGTTCTTC.

The J gene is TRBJ2-5, the V gene TRBV5-1; D gene ambiguous. Germline V lookup: CDR1 SGHRS, CDR2 YFSETQ. V dropped 0 bases and J dropped 5 bases, with 8 bases sitting between them. This CDR3 region has 13 residues. As DNA, the CDR3 is TGCGCCAGCAGCTTGGGGTCCGAGGAGACCCAGTACTTC. Translating gives CASSLGSEETQYF.

This rearrangement joins TRBV4-2 to TRBJ2-7, with no clear D. The germline gives CDR1 LGHNA, CDR2 YNFKEQ. The CDR3 has 14 amino acids. Trimming removed 4 bases at V and 1 base at J, with 11 bases between. CDR3: CASSPPVNSYEQYF. In DNA, the CDR3 is TGTGCCAGCAGCCCGCCAGTAAATTCCTACGAGCAGTACTTC.

The chain couples TRBV4-2 to TRBJ2-5, with 14 bases that match TRBD2. This CDR3 region has 16 residues. V lost 5 bases to trimming and J lost 7 bases; unmatched junction nucleotides: 9. Germline CDR1 reads LGHNA; CDR2 reads YNFKEQ. The chain's CDR3 is CASSKPTSGGEGTQYF. The CDR3 DNA sequence: TGTGCCAGCAGCAAGCCGACTAGCGGGGGGGAAGGGACCCAGTACTTC.

The J gene is TRBJ2-1, the V gene TRBV5-6, with D maybe TRBD1 (5 bases). The CDR3 sequence is 12 residues long. CDR1 is SGHDT and CDR2 is YYEEEE in the germline V gene. The V and J ends lost 2 bases and 9 bases respectively, with 9 bases between them. In DNA form, the CDR3 reads TGTGCCAGCAGCTTTGGTACAGGTGAGCAGTTCTTC. Protein product: CASSFGTGEQFF.

This sequence joins TRBV7-2 and TRBJ2-3; D remains unclear. Trimming removed 0 bases from V and 3 bases from J, with 4 bases in between. From germline, CDR1 is SGHTA and CDR2 FQGNSA. This CDR3 region has 13 residues. The CDR3 is CASSLAWTDTQYF. The CDR3 DNA is TGTGCCAGCAGCTTAGCGTGGACAGATACGCAGTATTTT.

The chain employs TRBV7-2 and TRBJ1-5; 8 bases line up with TRBD1. Germline values: CDR1 SGHTA, CDR2 FQGNSA. The CDR3 length is 15 residues. The trim removed 0 bases at V and 5 bases at J, leaving 3 bases unmatched. CDR3 nucleotides: TGTGCCAGCAGCTTAGCCATGGACAGGGATCAGCCCCAGCATTTT. It codes for CASSLAMDRDQPQHF.